Sequencing of this T cell receptor beta chain was carried out in a study of response to subunit inactivated influenza vaccine. The trim removed 0 bases at V and 9 bases at J, leaving 1 base unmatched. The germline V gene encodes CDR1 ENHRY and CDR2 SYGVKD. The CDR3 length is 15 residues. In TCRdb, the RT-PCR reads were re-called with MiXCR into one record per CDR3 protein. The sample has about 540,000 distinct CDR3 sequences; around a quarter are singletons. This same sample was also part of a study on T cells expressing NK-cell markers. As reported in that work: Making the TCR beta cDNA relied on 5'RACE template switching with UMIs. Sorted T-cell subsets CD3+CD56+NKG2C+, CD3+CD56+NKG2C- and CD3+CD56-NKG2C+ were TCR beta-sequenced. Just one sequenced donor of eight was HCMV-seronegative, while seven were seropositive. Of the CD8+ T cell pool in several donors, roughly 1.0-8% was accounted for by dominant NKG2C+ clonotypes.

The J gene is TRBJ2-1, the V gene TRBV10-3; TRBD2 matches at 14 bases. The source of this sequence is a man between 45 and 60 years old who received an inactivated influenza vaccine. Sample: CD4+ T cells sorted from PBMCs, taken 12 days after vaccination. The CDR3 DNA is TGTGCCATCAGTGAGTCGGGGACTAGCGGGAGTGAGCAGTTCTTC. It specifies CAISESGTSGSEQFF.